The present TCR beta chain was sequenced within a study of siplizumab effects on memory and regulatory T cells. The germline V and J ends were trimmed by 1 base and 5 bases, with 6 bases remaining between them. CDR3 length: 13 amino acids. Per germline, CDR1 SGDLS and CDR2 YYNGEE. With regard to this clone: Antigen unknown. The sample has other DNA sequences that encode this CDR3 too.

Findings and caveats of the study: Suppressive capability of dividing Tregs from siplizumab cultures went unverified. Neither a naive nor a memory phenotype was assignable to roughly 75-96% of proliferating CD4+ or CD8+ clones.

Clones were read by immunoSEQ multiplex PCR, and TCRdb kept only the in-frame ones, dropping some. This table holds about 110,000 clones, around nine tenths found once. This receptor was taken from a human donor in good health. Source material: CD4+ T cells sorted from blood. The J gene is TRBJ2-2, the V gene TRBV9; D uncertain. The CDR3 loop reads CASSVIGTGELFF. The CDR3 nucleotides are TGTGCCAGCAGCGTAATTGGGACCGGGGAGCTGTTTTTT.